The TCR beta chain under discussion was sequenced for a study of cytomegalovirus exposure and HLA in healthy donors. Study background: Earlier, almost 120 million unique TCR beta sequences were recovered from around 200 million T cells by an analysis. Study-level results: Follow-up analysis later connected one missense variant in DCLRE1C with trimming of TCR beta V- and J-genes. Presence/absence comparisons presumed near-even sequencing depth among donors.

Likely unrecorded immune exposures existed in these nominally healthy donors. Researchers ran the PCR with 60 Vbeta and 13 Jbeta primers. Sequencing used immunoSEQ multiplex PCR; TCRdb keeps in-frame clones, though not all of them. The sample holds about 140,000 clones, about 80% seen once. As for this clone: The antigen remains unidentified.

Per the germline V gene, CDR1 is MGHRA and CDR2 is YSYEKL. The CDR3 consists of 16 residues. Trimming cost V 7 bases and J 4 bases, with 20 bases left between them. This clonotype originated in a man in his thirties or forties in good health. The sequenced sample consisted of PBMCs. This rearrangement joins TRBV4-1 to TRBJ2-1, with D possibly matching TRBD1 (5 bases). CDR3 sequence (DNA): TGCGCCAGCAACCCCACACAGGAAAATCAATACAATGAGCAGTTCTTC. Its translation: CASNPTQENQYNEQFF.